The entry that follows covers one T cell receptor (beta chain) sequence. TCRdb reprocessed the 5' RACE reads with MiXCR, giving one entry per CDR3 protein. The data hold 50,000 to 65,000 distinct CDR3 sequences, with 28% observed a single time. V shed 1 base, J shed 2 bases, and the junction held 4 bases outside the gene matches. Germline V gene sequence: CDR1 SGHAT, CDR2 FQNNGV. This CDR3 region has 16 residues. Material for sequencing was tumor-infiltrating memory CD4+ T cells sorted from the breast tumor. Described subset: memory CD4+ T cells, CD4+CD45RO+CD25-. This clonotype originated in a female donor with breast cancer. The rearrangement uses TRBV11-2 and TRBJ2-3; TRBD2 aligns across 9 bases. Here the CDR3 reads CASSLGVAGATDTQYF. As DNA, the CDR3 is TGTGCCAGCAGCTTAGGTGTAGCGGGAGCCACAGATACGCAGTATTTT. Based on the CDR3 plus reference TRBV11-2 and TRBJ2-3, the full variable domain is EAGVAQSPRYKIIEKRQSVAFWCNPISGHATLYWYQQILGQGPKLLIQFQNNGVVDDSQLPKDRFSAERLKGVDSTLKIQPAKLEDSAVYLCASSLGVAGATDTQYFGPGTRLTVL.